This section outlines one TCR beta chain sequence together with its context. Authors' methods: Scientists estimated how many nucleated cells there were by amplifying reference gene primers. Measured with immunoSEQ multiplex PCR; TCRdb has only the in-frame clones, and not every one. The V and J calls and clone size come from that table; D and trimming were worked out from the DNA. The top ten hold 4% to 6% of the sample, which has tens of thousands of clones, around three quarters seen once. The data are from a study of blood T cell repertoires in COVID-19. Background on the study: The analysed material was cDNA or gDNA that came from T cells, B-cell-depleted T cells, or PBMCs.

CDR1 SGHKS and CDR2 YYEKEE come from the germline V gene (reference sequence). This CDR3 is 14 amino acids long. J lost 4 bases, V lost 4 bases, and 6 bases had no gene match. V usage is TRBV5-5 and J usage is TRBJ1-2, with 8 bases fitting TRBD1. The source material was peripheral blood. The TCR comes from a woman between 70 and 85 years old with acute or convalescent COVID-19. In nucleotides, the CDR3 is TGTGCCAGCAGCCCCACGACAGGGGCCTATGGCTACACCTTC. Protein sequence: CASSPTTGAYGYTF.